Included here is one T cell receptor (beta chain) sequence, with context. Its antigen is undetermined. V dropped 8 bases and J dropped 11; count of bases not matched to a gene: 4. Germline CDR1 is DFQATT and CDR2 is SNEGSKA (reference sequence). The CDR3 runs 10 residues. The source of the sample is a study of blood T cells in healthy people across ages. Study findings and constraints: Diversity estimates from one million T cells were considered underestimates. The fall in TCR beta diversity per million T cells was roughly linear with age.

Then a second PCR, running about 7 to 11 cycles, was carried out with a sample-barcoded 5' primer and a J-beta primer mix. A single record per CDR3 protein comes from TCRdb applying MiXCR to the 5' RACE reads. The sample lists 700,000 or so distinct CDR3 sequences, less than 45% occurring once. Roughly 10 milliliters was the volume of peripheral blood drawn from each donor. This TCR was recovered from an elderly man in good health. Sequenced: blood. The chain couples TRBV20-1 to TRBJ2-5; TRBD2 matches 11 bases. The CDR3 region has the DNA TGCAGTCTAGCGGGGGGTGAGCAGTACTTC. Encoded protein: CSLAGGEQYF.